These T cell receptor beta chains were read from a single sample in a study of T cells in localized non-small cell lung cancer. Sequencing used immunoSEQ multiplex PCR; TCRdb keeps in-frame clones, though not all of them. The data show over 30,000 clones, about nine tenths seen once. The specimen comprised peripheral blood, sampled before any cancer treatment. These receptors came from a male donor at least 60 years old with stage III lung adenocarcinoma. Each CDR3 is given without its conserved first and last residue. Each record gives: CDR3 protein, V gene, clone size, J gene. Size is omitted from some rows. Given values are once, few, many or a class for expanded clones.

SVEDPRNRGRAF,TRBV29-1,-,TRBJ1-1
ASRGRGGGYT,TRBV28,-,TRBJ1-2
ASSNDRLTEAF,TRBV7-3,-,TRBJ1-1
ASRFGSYEQY,TRBV6-5,once,-
ASSAQGTLYEQY,TRBV9,-,TRBJ2-7
AISGSGIANYGYT,TRBV10-3,once,TRBJ1-2
ASSWGSSTGELF,TRBV10-1,-,TRBJ2-2
ASSGQGAFNEKLF,TRBV6-1,-,TRBJ1-4
AVSKGLSSPLH,TRBV30,few,TRBJ1-6
ASSESLEQY,TRBV25-1,-,TRBJ2-7
ASSRDRGYEKLF,TRBV7-9,-,TRBJ1-4
ASRPGSAPDTQY,TRBV6-5,-,TRBJ2-3
ASSLRVSSGNTIY,TRBV28,-,TRBJ1-3
ASSENSGKTDTQY,TRBV6-1,-,TRBJ2-3
ASSEGPSGRGADTQY,TRBV6-1,-,TRBJ2-3